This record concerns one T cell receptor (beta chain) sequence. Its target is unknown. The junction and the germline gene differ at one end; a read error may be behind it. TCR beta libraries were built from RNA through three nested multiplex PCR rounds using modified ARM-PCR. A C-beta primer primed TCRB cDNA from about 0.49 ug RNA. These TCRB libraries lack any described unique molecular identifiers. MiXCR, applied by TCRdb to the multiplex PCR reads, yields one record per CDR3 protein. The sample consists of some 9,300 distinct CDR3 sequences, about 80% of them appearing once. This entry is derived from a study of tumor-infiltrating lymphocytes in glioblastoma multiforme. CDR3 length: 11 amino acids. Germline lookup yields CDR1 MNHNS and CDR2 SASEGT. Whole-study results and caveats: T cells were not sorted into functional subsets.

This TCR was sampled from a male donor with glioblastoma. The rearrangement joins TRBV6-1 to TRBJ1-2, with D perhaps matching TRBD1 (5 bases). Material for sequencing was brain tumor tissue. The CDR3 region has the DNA TGTGCCGGAGGGGATTTCTATGGTTACACCTTC. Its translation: CAGGDFYGYTF.